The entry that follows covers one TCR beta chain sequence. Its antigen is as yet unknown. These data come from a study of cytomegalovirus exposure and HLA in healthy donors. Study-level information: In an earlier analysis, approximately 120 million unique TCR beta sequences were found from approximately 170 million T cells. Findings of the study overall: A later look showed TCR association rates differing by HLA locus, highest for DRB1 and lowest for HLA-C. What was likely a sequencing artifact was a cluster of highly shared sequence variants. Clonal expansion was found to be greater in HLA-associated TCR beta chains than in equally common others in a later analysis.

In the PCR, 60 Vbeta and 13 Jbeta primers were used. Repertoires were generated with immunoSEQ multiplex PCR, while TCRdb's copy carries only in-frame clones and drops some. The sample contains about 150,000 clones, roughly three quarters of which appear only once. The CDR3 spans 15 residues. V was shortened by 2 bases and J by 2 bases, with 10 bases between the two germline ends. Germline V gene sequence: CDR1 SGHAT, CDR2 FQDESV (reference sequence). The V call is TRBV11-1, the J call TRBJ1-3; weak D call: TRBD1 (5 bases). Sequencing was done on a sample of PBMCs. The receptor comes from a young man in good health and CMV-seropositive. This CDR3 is CASSLRRGAGNTIYF. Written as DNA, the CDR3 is TGTGCCAGCAGCTTACGAAGGGGCGCTGGAAACACCATATATTTT.